The 26 T cell receptor beta chains below all came from one sample that was sequenced in a study of CD8+ T cells in alopecia areata. Extracted RNA was reverse transcribed, and the resulting cDNA served as sequencing template. Here immunoSEQ multiplex PCR was the method, and the copy in TCRdb shows in-frame clones only, minus some. The profile shows about 100,000 clones, roughly three fifths of them singletons. As to treatment: oral pan-JAK inhibitor, 5-10 mg twice daily. The sequencing used CD8+ T cells sorted from blood, collected at approximately week 61, from a patient treated with tofacitinib. The source is a human donor with alopecia areata.

This clone has only one observation. The chain has TRBV7-2 and TRBJ1-4, with D possibly matching TRBD1 (5 bases). CDR3 length: 13 residues. V was shortened by 7 bases and J by 6 bases, with 12 bases between the two germline ends. CDR1 and CDR2 (germline): SGHTA, FQGNSA. The CDR3 nucleotides read TGTGCCAGCACCGCGGGGGTTGATGAAAAACTGTTTTTT. Translating it yields CASTAGVDEKLFF. Looking up the rest from reference TRBV7-2 and TRBJ1-4 gives the full variable domain: GAGVSQSPSNKVTEKGKDVELRCDPISGHTALYWYRQSLGQGLEFLIYFQGNSAPDKSGLPSDRFSAERTGGSVSTLTIQRTQQEDSAVYLCASTAGVDEKLFFGSGTQLSVL.

A remark on this clone: At one boundary the junction diverges from the germline segment, which might be a read error. The chain couples TRBV4-1 to TRBJ2-2; TRBD1 is a possible D gene (7 bases). This CDR3 has 14 residues. Germline V gene data show CDR1 as MGHRA and CDR2 as YSYEKL. CDR3 bases: TGTGCCAGCAGCCAGGGGGGTGAAACCGGGGAGCTGTTTTTT. As protein: CASSQGGETGELFF.

The rearrangement joins TRBV14 to TRBJ1-2; no reliable D call. The CDR3 spans 16 residues. The germline CDR1 and CDR2 sequences are SGHDN and FVKESK. V lost 1 base to trimming and J lost 4 bases, with 16 bases between them. CDR3: CASSQGSFPGPYGYTF. CDR3 bases: TGTGCCAGCAGCCAAGGAAGCTTTCCCGGACCCTATGGCTACACCTTC.

The CDR3 DNA reads as TGTGCCAGCAGTTACCACCGGACTAGCGGTGGAGAGACCCAGTACTTC. Its translation is CASSYHRTSGGETQYF. The gene calls are TRBV6-5 and TRBJ2-5; 10 bases agree with TRBD2. The length of the CDR3 is 16 residues. Germline CDR1 reads MNHEY; CDR2 reads SVGAGI. V lost 2 bases, J lost 4 bases, and 7 bases stayed unmatched.

In this sample, this clone turned up a few times. CDR3 sequence: CASSAGILSTEAFF. The CDR3 DNA follows: TGTGCCAGCAGCGCAGGGATCTTGAGCACTGAAGCTTTCTTT. The chain is built from TRBV2 and TRBJ1-1; possibly TRBD1 for D (5 bases). Germline CDR1 SNHLY, CDR2 FYNNEI. V was pared by 6 bases and J by 4 bases, with 15 bases between. CDR3 size: 14 residues.

The chain joins TRBV2 to TRBJ2-1, with 8 bases that match TRBD1. Germline assignment: CDR1 SNHLY and CDR2 FYNNEI. V shed 8 bases and J 3 bases; nucleotides not matched to a gene: 9. The CDR3 runs to 15 residues. The CDR3 here is CASGAGQGDYNEQFF. CDR3 in DNA: TGTGCCAGCGGTGCAGGACAGGGAGACTACAATGAGCAGTTCTTC.

The chain combines TRBV5-6 with TRBJ2-7; D is unresolved. Germline CDR1 reads SGHDT; CDR2 reads YYEEEE. This CDR3 is 12 amino acids long. With 2 bases removed from V and 6 bases from J, the gap between germline ends came to 9 bases. The CDR3 DNA sequence: TGTGCCAGCAGCTTCCAATCCGGCGAGCAGTACTTC. Amino acid sequence: CASSFQSGEQYF.

The chain uses TRBV27 and TRBJ2-7; D not resolved. The CDR3 sequence is 13 residues long. The V gene lost 5 bases and the J gene lost 5 bases, with 13 bases spanning the gap. The germline V gene has CDR1 MNHEY and CDR2 SMNVEV (reference sequence). The CDR3 coding sequence is TGTGCCAGCAGTATCCGTTTTAGGCACGAGCAGTACTTC. Translated, it gives CASSIRFRHEQYF.

The table lists this clone with a few counts. The chain joins TRBV2 to TRBJ2-4; TRBD1 matches 7 bases. This CDR3 region has 13 residues. Losses at the gene ends were 7 bases for V and 4 bases for J; bases not matched to a gene: 4. Germline CDR1 reads SNHLY; CDR2 reads FYNNEI. CDR3: CASIGTVKNIQYF. DNA of the CDR3: TGTGCCAGCATCGGGACAGTTAAAAACATTCAGTACTTC.

This clone was recorded a few times. The V gene is TRBV7-2, the J gene TRBJ2-4; 8 nucleotides line up with TRBD2. This CDR3 has 16 amino acids. Germline CDR1 SGHTA, CDR2 FQGNSA. The V segment lost 2 bases and the J segment 1 base; nucleotides outside the gene matches: 4. CDR3 sequence (DNA): TGTGCCAGCAGCTTATCGAGCGGGGGTGCCAAAAACATTCAGTACTTC. Translating gives CASSLSSGGAKNIQYF.

The rearrangement links TRBV5-6 to TRBJ2-5; 12 positions agree with TRBD1. This CDR3 has 14 amino acids. Trimming cost V 4 bases and J 4 bases; bases outside gene matches: 2. CDR1 is SGHDT and CDR2 is YYEEEE in the germline V gene. The CDR3: CASSAGQGAETQYF. The CDR3, as DNA: TGTGCCAGCAGCGCGGGACAGGGGGCAGAGACCCAGTACTTC.

The chain combines TRBV18 with TRBJ2-7; 8 bases are a match to TRBD1. The CDR3 is 17 amino acids. V shed 0 bases, J shed 1 base, and the junction held 8 bases outside the gene matches. Germline V gene lookup returns CDR1 KGHSH and CDR2 LQKENI. The CDR3 DNA follows: TGTGCCAGCTCACCACCAGCGCGTGACAGGGGTTCCTACGAGCAGTACTTC. This sequence encodes CASSPPARDRGSYEQYF.

V usage is TRBV15 and J usage is TRBJ2-1; 8 nucleotides line up with TRBD2. Germline V gives CDR1 LNHNV, CDR2 YYDKDF (reference sequence). V lost 3 bases, J lost 9 bases, and 16 bases stayed unmatched. This CDR3 spans 17 amino acids. CDR3 DNA sequence: TGTGCCACCAGCAGCTCCGGGACTAGGGTCTTTTTTAGTGAGCAGTTCTTC. It specifies CATSSSGTRVFFSEQFF.

This clone was counted between two and nine times. The V call is TRBV5-1, the J call TRBJ1-1, with 8 bases lining up with TRBD1. Trimming took 0 bases from V and 11 from J; bases not matched to a gene: 3. From germline, CDR1 is SGHRS and CDR2 YFSETQ. The CDR3 length is 12 residues. The CDR3 sequence is CASSLGQGSAFF. In nucleotides, the CDR3 is TGCGCCAGCAGCTTGGGACAGGGGAGCGCTTTCTTT.

This clone was detected a few times. The V and J genes are TRBV7-8 and TRBJ2-5; tentatively, D is TRBD1 (6 bases). The CDR3 consists of 14 residues. Trimming stripped 0 bases from V and 2 bases from J, with 7 bases between. Germline V gene sequence: CDR1 SGHVS, CDR2 FQNEAQ. The CDR3 region is CASSLAGAQETQYF. For the CDR3, the DNA is TGTGCCAGCAGCTTAGCGGGGGCACAAGAGACCCAGTACTTC.

The V and J genes are TRBV27 and TRBJ2-3; 9 nucleotides align to TRBD1. Germline-derived CDR1 and CDR2 are MNHEY and SMNVEV (reference sequence). Trimming cost V 4 bases and J 6 bases; bases outside gene matches: 8. There are 15 residues in the CDR3. The CDR3 coding sequence is TGTGCCAGCAGTTCGGACAGGGGAGGGATGGATACGCAGTATTTT. As protein: CASSSDRGGMDTQYF.

DNA of the CDR3: TGTGCCAGCCCTCGGGGCGTTCGGGGCACTGAAGCTTTCTTT. It is translated as CASPRGVRGTEAFF. The chain recombines TRBV2 with TRBJ1-1; the D gene is possibly TRBD1 (5 bases). There are 14 residues in the CDR3. Germline CDR1 SNHLY, CDR2 FYNNEI. V lost 8 bases, J lost 4 bases, and 17 bases lay in between.

Points on this clone: A junction end diverges from the germline sequence, so it may reflect a read error. J is TRBJ1-2 and V is TRBV7-2; no reliable D call. Germline loops: CDR1 SGHTA, CDR2 FQGNSA. CDR3 length: 14 residues. CDR3 loop: CASSLAGVNYGYTF. The CDR3 DNA follows: TGTGCCAGCAGCCTAGCCGGGGTTAACTATGGCTACACCTTC.

This clone was detected ten times or more. J is TRBJ2-1 and V is TRBV2; 8 nucleotides align to TRBD2. Germline trimming cut 6 bases from V and 6 bases from J; bases unmatched to any gene: 4. Germline values: CDR1 SNHLY, CDR2 FYNNEI. This CDR3 comprises 13 residues. CDR3 DNA sequence: TGTGCCAGCAGCAGACTAGCGCTCAATGAGCAGTTCTTC. Its translation: CASSRLALNEQFF.

This clone has only a few counts. CDR3 sequence: CSVEGTGFSDEQFF. The CDR3 DNA is TGCAGCGTTGAAGGGACAGGGTTTTCGGATGAGCAGTTCTTC. The chain uses TRBV29-1 and TRBJ2-1, with TRBD1 matching over 8 bases. This CDR3 is 14 amino acids long. Germline V CDR1 and CDR2: SQVTM, ANQGSEA. The V and J ends lost 1 base and 8 bases, in that order; junction bases with no gene match: 7.

The V call is TRBV15, the J call TRBJ2-7, with 8 bases matching TRBD1. Germline assignment: CDR1 LNHNV and CDR2 YYDKDF (reference sequence). The V segment lost 1 base and the J segment 7 bases; nucleotides outside the gene matches: 9. There are 15 residues in the CDR3. Here the CDR3 reads CATSRGLRGLGEQYF. In DNA, the CDR3 is TGTGCCACCAGCAGAGGCCTCAGGGGGCTCGGAGAGCAGTACTTC.

This rearrangement joins TRBV9 to TRBJ2-1; 8 nucleotides align to TRBD1. The germline CDR1 and CDR2 sequences are SGDLS and YYNGEE. CDR3 length: 15 amino acids. The junction had 4 bases not matched to a gene; V was cut back by 0 bases and J by 5 bases. Here the CDR3 reads CASSVAGQGDNEQFF. In DNA form, the CDR3 reads TGTGCCAGCAGCGTAGCTGGACAGGGAGACAATGAGCAGTTCTTC.

This clone was counted a few times. The chain carries TRBV5-6 and TRBJ1-5; possible D gene TRBD1, 6 bases. Germline V gives CDR1 SGHDT, CDR2 YYEEEE. Trimming left V 6 bases short and J 13 bases short, with 14 bases between. The length of the CDR3 is 11 residues. Here the CDR3 DNA reads TGTGCCAGCACCCCTTACGGACAGCAGCATTTT. Residues: CASTPYGQQHF.

The rearrangement links TRBV19 to TRBJ2-1; the D gene is possibly TRBD2 (6 bases). Trimming cost V 9 bases and J 2 bases, with 14 bases left between them. Per germline, CDR1 LNHDA and CDR2 SQIVND (reference sequence). This CDR3 has 14 residues. The CDR3 DNA sequence: TGTGCCAGCGCTATGGCGGGGCCCTACAATGAGCAGTTCTTC. This gives the protein CASAMAGPYNEQFF. The complete variable domain, with remaining parts taken from reference TRBV19 and TRBJ2-1, reads DGGITQSPKYLFRKEGQNVTLSCEQNLNHDAMYWYRQDPGQGLRLIYYSQIVNDFQKGDIAEGYSVSREKKESFPLTVTSAQKNPTAFYLCASAMAGPYNEQFFGPGTRLTVL.

This clone has just a few counts. This chain joins TRBV30 and TRBJ1-1, with unresolved D. Germline CDR1 GTSNPN, CDR2 SVGIG (reference sequence). CDR3 length: 12 amino acids. The ends were cut back, 8 bases at V and 7 bases at J, with 17 bases in the middle. The CDR3 bases are TGTGCCCTAACCATGAGGGCCGTTGAAGCTTTCTTT. It yields the protein CALTMRAVEAFF.

The chain links TRBV13 to TRBJ2-3; D is unresolved. The length of the CDR3 is 15 residues. In germline, CDR1 is PRHDT, CDR2 FYEKMQ (reference sequence). Between the trimmed V and J ends, which lost 6 bases and 6 bases, there was a span of 19 bases. CDR3 DNA sequence: TGTGCCAGCAGTACTAAGCTTCACGGTTCTGATACGCAGTATTTT. It encodes CASSTKLHGSDTQYF.